This record looks at one TCR beta chain sequence and its context. Its target is not known. This specimen belongs to a study of cytotoxic CD8 clonotypes in ibrutinib-treated CLL. General study points: Private clonotypes, not public ones, expanded at ibrutinib response.

Assay used: immunoSEQ multiplex PCR; TCRdb lists only in-frame clones, some missing. This table has approximately 300,000 clones, 70% to 80% appearing once. The TCR originated in a human donor with chronic lymphocytic leukemia. The sequences come from PBMCs, collected before ibrutinib treatment.

The CDR3 DNA sequence: TGTGCCAGCAGCTCGACCCCATATGGCTACACCTTC. Encoded protein: CASSSTPYGYTF. This chain links TRBV5-6 with TRBJ1-2, with unresolved D. The V end lost 3 bases, the J end lost 5 bases, and 8 bases lay between the germline ends. Germline lookup yields CDR1 SGHDT and CDR2 YYEEEE. The CDR3 covers 12 residues.